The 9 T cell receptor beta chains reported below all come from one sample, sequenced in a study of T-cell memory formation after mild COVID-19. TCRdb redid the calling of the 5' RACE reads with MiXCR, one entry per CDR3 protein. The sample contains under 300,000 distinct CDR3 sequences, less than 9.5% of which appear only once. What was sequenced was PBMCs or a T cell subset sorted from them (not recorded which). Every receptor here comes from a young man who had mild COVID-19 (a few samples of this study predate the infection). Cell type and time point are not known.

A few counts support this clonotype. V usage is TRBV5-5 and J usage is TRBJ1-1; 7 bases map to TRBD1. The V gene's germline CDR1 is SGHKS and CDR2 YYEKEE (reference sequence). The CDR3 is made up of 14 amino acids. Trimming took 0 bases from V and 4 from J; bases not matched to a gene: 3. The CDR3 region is CASSLEGAVTEAFF. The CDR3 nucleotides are TGTGCCAGCAGCTTGGAGGGGGCGGTCACTGAAGCTTTCTTT. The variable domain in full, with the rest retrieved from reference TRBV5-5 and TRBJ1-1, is DAGVTQSPTHLIKTRGQQVTLRCSPISGHKSVSWYQQVLGQGPQFIFQYYEKEERGRGNFPDRFSARQFPNYSSELNVNALLLGDSALYLCASSLEGAVTEAFFGQGTRLTVV.

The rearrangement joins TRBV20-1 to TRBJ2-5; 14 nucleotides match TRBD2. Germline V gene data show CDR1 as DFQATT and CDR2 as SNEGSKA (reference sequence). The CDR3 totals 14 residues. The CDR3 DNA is TGCAGCGGGACTAGCGGGGGAAAGCAAGAGACCCAGTACTTC. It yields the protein CSGTSGGKQETQYF.

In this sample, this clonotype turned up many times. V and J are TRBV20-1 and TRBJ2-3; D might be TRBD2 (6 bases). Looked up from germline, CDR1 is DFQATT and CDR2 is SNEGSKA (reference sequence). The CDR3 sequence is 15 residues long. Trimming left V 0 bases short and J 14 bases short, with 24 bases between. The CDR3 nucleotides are TGCAGTGCTAGAGATCACCTAGCGTCCTCAGCCGGTCCGTATTTT. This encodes CSARDHLASSAGPYF.

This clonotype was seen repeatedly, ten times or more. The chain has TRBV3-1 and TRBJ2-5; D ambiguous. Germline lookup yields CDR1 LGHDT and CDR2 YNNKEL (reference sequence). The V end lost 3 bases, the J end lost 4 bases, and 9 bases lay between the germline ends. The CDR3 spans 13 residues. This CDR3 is CASSHPFTETQYF. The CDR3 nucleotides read TGTGCCAGCAGCCACCCATTCACAGAGACCCAGTACTTC.

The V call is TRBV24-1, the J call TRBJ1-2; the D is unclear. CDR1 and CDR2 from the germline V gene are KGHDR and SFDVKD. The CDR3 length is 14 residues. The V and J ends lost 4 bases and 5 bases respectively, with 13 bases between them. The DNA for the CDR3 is TGTGCCACCAGTGAGCCAAGTATGGAATATGGCTACACCTTC. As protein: CATSEPSMEYGYTF.

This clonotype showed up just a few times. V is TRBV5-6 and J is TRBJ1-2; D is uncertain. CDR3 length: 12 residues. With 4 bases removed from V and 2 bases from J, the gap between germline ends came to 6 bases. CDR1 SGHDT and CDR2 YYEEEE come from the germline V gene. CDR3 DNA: TGTGCCAGCAGCCCGGGGAACTATGGCTACACCTTC. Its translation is CASSPGNYGYTF.

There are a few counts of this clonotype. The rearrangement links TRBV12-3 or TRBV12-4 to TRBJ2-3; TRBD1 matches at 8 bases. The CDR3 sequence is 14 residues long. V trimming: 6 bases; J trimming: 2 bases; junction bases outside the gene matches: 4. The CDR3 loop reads CASRRQGTTDTQYF. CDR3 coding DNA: TGTGCCAGCAGACGACAGGGGACCACAGATACGCAGTATTTT.

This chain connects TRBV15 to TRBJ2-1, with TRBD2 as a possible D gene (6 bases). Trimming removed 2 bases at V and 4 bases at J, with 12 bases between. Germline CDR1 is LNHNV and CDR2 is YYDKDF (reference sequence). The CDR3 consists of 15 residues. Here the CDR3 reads CATSRRLGSYNEQFF. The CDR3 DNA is TGTGCCACCAGCAGACGACTAGGGTCATACAATGAGCAGTTCTTC.

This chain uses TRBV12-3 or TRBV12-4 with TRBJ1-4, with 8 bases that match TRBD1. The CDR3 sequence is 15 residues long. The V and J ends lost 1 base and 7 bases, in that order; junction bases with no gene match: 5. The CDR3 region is CASSLVQGASEKLFF. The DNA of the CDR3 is TGTGCCAGCAGTTTAGTGCAGGGGGCGAGTGAAAAACTGTTTTTT.